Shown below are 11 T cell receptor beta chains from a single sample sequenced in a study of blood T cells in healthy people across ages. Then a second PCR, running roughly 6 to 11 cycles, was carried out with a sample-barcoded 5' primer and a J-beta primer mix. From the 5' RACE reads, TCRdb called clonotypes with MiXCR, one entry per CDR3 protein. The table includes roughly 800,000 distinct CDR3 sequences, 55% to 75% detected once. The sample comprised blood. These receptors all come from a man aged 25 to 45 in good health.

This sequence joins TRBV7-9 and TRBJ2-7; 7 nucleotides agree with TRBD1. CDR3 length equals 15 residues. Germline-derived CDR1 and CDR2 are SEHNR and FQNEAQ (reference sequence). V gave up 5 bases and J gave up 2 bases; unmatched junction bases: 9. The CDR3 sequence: CASSPRDSRTYEQYF. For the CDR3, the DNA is TGTGCCAGCAGCCCCCGGGACAGTAGAACCTACGAGCAGTACTTC.

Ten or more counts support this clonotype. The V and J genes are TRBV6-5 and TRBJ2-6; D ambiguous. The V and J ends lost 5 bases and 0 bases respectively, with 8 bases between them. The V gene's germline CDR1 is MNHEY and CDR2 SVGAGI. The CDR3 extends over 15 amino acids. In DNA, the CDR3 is TGTGCCAGCAGTGCCGGATTCTCTGGGGCCAACGTCCTGACTTTC. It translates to CASSAGFSGANVLTF.

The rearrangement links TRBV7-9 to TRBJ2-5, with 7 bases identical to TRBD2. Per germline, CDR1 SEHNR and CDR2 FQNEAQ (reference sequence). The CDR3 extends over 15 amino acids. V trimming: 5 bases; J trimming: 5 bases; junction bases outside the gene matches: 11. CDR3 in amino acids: CASSQPLARGETQYF. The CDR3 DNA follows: TGTGCCAGCAGCCAGCCCTTAGCGCGGGGGGAGACCCAGTACTTC. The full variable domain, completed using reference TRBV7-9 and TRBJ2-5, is DTGVSQNPRHKITKRGQNVTFRCDPISEHNRLYWYRQTLGQGPEFLTYFQNEAQLEKSRLLSDRFSAERPKGSFSTLEIQRTEQGDSAMYLCASSQPLARGETQYFGPGTRLLVL.

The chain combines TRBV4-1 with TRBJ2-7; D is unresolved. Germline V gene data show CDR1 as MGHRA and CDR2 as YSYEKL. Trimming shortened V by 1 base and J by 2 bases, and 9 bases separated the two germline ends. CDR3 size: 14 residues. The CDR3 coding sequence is TGCGCCAGCAGCCAAGGGTCCACCACCTACGAGCAGTACTTC. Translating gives CASSQGSTTYEQYF.

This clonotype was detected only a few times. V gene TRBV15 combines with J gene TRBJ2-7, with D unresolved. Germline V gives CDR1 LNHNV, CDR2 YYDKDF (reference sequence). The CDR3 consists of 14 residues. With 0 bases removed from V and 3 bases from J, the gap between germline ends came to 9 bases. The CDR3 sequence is CATSRDRSGYEQYF. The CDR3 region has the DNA TGTGCCACCAGCAGAGATCGGTCCGGCTACGAGCAGTACTTC.

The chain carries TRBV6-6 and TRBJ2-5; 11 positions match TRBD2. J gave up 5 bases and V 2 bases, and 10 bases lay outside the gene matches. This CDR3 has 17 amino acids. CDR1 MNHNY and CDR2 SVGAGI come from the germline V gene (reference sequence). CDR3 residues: CASSYRRLAGGGETQYF. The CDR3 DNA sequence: TGTGCCAGCAGTTACCGTCGGCTAGCGGGAGGCGGTGAGACCCAGTACTTC.

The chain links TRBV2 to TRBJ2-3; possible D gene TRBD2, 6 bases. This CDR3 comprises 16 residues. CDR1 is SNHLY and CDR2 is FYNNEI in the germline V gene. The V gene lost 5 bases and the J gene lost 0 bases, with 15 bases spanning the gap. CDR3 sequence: CASSRSGDPSTDTQYF. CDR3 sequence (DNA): TGTGCCAGCAGTAGGTCGGGGGATCCTAGCACAGATACGCAGTATTTT.

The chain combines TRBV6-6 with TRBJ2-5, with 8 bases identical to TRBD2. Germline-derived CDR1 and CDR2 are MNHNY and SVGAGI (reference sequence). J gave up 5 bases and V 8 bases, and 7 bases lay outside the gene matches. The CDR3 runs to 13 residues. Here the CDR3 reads CASWAGGVETQYF. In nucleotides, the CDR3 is TGTGCCAGCTGGGCGGGGGGAGTGGAGACCCAGTACTTC.

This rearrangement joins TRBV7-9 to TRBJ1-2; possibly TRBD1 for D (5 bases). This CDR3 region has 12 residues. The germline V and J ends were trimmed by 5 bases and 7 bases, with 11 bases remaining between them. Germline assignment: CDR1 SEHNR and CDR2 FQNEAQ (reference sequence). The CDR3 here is CASSPDSFGYTF. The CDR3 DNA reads TGTGCCAGCAGCCCTGACAGTTTTGGCTACACCTTC.

CDR3 region: CASSPGRENQPQHF. The CDR3 nucleotides are TGCGCCAGCAGCCCGGGACGGGAAAATCAGCCCCAGCATTTT. The rearrangement uses TRBV5-1 and TRBJ1-5; perhaps TRBD1 as D (5 bases). Germline lookup yields CDR1 SGHRS and CDR2 YFSETQ. Trimming removed 4 bases at V and 4 bases at J, with 12 bases between. The CDR3 has 14 amino acids.

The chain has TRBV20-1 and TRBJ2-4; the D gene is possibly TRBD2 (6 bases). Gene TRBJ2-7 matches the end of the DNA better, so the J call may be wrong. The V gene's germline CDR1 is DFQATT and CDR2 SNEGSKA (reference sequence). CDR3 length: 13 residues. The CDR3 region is CSAVGGNSYEQYF. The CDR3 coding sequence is TGCAGTGCTGTAGGCGGGAACTCCTACGAGCAGTACTTC.